One and the same sample provided the 16 T cell receptor beta chains below, sequenced in a study of blood T cell repertoires in COVID-19. The data were produced by immunoSEQ multiplex PCR, yet TCRdb's version contains in-frame clones alone and is incomplete. The repertoire includes some 290,000 clones, 85% to 90% of them detected once, and roughly 2.9% sits in the top ten. Sequenced sample: peripheral blood. The receptor source for this set is a woman aged 25-40 years with COVID-19, enrolled during active disease.

This chain uses TRBV3-1 (or the pseudogene TRBV3-2) with TRBJ2-6; D remains ambiguous. In germline, CDR1 is LGHDT, CDR2 YNNKEL (reference sequence). The V end lost 3 bases, the J end lost 4 bases, and 10 bases lay between the germline ends. CDR3 length equals 15 residues. The CDR3 loop is CASSHRVPGANVLTF. The CDR3 DNA reads as TGTGCCAGCAGCCACCGAGTCCCGGGGGCCAACGTCCTGACTTTC.

The gene calls are TRBV11-2 and TRBJ1-1; 9 nucleotides align to TRBD1. Trimming at V came to 0 bases and at J to 9 bases, leaving 2 bases not matched to a gene. The CDR3 spans 13 residues. Germline V gives CDR1 SGHAT, CDR2 FQNNGV. CDR3 region: CASSLDGQGKAFF. The CDR3 bases are TGTGCCAGCAGCTTAGATGGACAGGGGAAAGCTTTCTTT.

This chain links TRBV30 with TRBJ2-7; 7 bases are a match to TRBD1. Germline V gene lookup returns CDR1 GTSNPN and CDR2 SVGIG (reference sequence). The CDR3 has 15 residues. V gave up 2 bases and J gave up 5 bases; unmatched junction bases: 12. CDR3 DNA sequence: TGTGCCTGGAGTAGAGGACAGGCCAGTTTCGACGAGCAGTACTTC. This encodes CAWSRGQASFDEQYF.

V usage is TRBV7-9 and J usage is TRBJ2-2; 11 nucleotides align to TRBD2. The CDR3 sequence is 18 residues long. Losses at the gene ends were 4 bases for V and 1 base for J; bases not matched to a gene: 8. Germline V CDR1 and CDR2: SEHNR, FQNEAQ (reference sequence). This CDR3 is CASSSRSGLAENTGELFF. The CDR3 DNA sequence: TGTGCCAGCAGCTCACGCTCGGGACTAGCGGAGAACACCGGGGAGCTGTTTTTT.

V gene TRBV9 combines with J gene TRBJ1-1; TRBD1 aligns across 7 bases. Germline CDR1 reads SGDLS; CDR2 reads YYNGEE. This CDR3 has 13 residues. The V and J ends lost 2 bases and 8 bases, in that order; junction bases with no gene match: 6. In DNA form, the CDR3 reads TGTGCCAGCAGCGTGACAGGGATCAGCGAAGCTTTCTTT. Its protein is CASSVTGISEAFF.

The V and J genes are TRBV29-1 and TRBJ2-5, with TRBD2 matching 7 bases. Germline CDR1 is SQVTM and CDR2 is ANQGSEA. V dropped 4 bases and J dropped 4; count of bases not matched to a gene: 12. There are 15 residues in the CDR3. The CDR3 sequence: CSVGAGPTTPETQYF. The CDR3 bases are TGCAGCGTTGGAGCGGGGCCGACCACTCCAGAGACCCAGTACTTC.

About this clone: At the DNA level, this CDR3 is encoded by other sequences in the same sample as well. DNA of the CDR3: TGTGCCAGCAGTTTGGGCAGGGGTAACACTGAAGCTTTCTTT. Protein: CASSLGRGNTEAFF. This chain connects TRBV27 to TRBJ1-1; D perhaps matches TRBD1 (6 bases). Germline CDR1 MNHEY, CDR2 SMNVEV (reference sequence). V gave up 3 bases and J gave up 2 bases, with 10 bases separating them. CDR3 size: 14 residues.

V usage is TRBV27 and J usage is TRBJ2-7; 9 bases map to TRBD2. The length of the CDR3 is 15 residues. The germline CDR1 and CDR2 sequences are MNHEY and SMNVEV (reference sequence). V was pared by 5 bases and J by 2 bases, with 7 bases of the junction left unmatched. The CDR3 coding sequence is TGTGCCAGCAGTGGTAGCGGGAGTCTCACCTACGAGCAGTACTTC. It yields the protein CASSGSGSLTYEQYF.

The CDR3 DNA reads TGTGCAAGTCGCCCACGGAGGGGAGGGGGCGGGAGGTACAATGAGCAGTTCTTC. It translates to CASRPRRGGGGRYNEQFF. This chain joins TRBV12-2 and TRBJ2-1; the table's D call of TRBD2 was not tested on the DNA. TRBV12-2 is shown as a pseudogene. This CDR3 spans 18 amino acids.

The chain recombines TRBV2 with TRBJ2-7; the match to TRBD2 covers 10 bases. With V trimmed by 6 bases and J by 5 bases, 7 bases remained unmatched. CDR1 is SNHLY and CDR2 is FYNNEI in the germline V gene. CDR3 size: 14 residues. CDR3 DNA: TGTGCCAGCAGGGATCTAGCGGGAGCCGACGAGCAGTACTTC. Protein: CASRDLAGADEQYF.

CDR3 sequence reads: CASRPEGATNEKLFF. DNA of the CDR3: TGTGCCAGCAGGCCCGAGGGAGCAACTAATGAAAAACTGTTTTTT. The genes are TRBV27 and TRBJ1-4, with no clear D. Per germline, CDR1 MNHEY and CDR2 SMNVEV (reference sequence). The ends were cut back, 6 bases at V and 0 bases at J, with 11 bases in the middle. The CDR3 consists of 15 residues.

The J gene is TRBJ2-1, the V gene TRBV18; a possible D gene is TRBD2 (5 bases). The germline V gene has CDR1 KGHSH and CDR2 LQKENI. The V end lost 3 bases, the J end lost 12 bases, and 12 bases lay between the germline ends. This CDR3 has 12 residues. Written as DNA, the CDR3 is TGTGCCAGCTCACCTCCCAATGCGGGGCAGTTCTTC. Protein sequence: CASSPPNAGQFF.

This clone was counted a few times. The rearrangement uses TRBV3-1 (or the pseudogene TRBV3-2) and TRBJ1-4, with D perhaps matching TRBD1 (6 bases). Germline CDR1 reads LGHDT; CDR2 reads YNNKEL (reference sequence). The CDR3 sequence is 16 residues long. V was cut by 3 bases and J by 3 bases, with 14 bases left in between. The CDR3 nucleotides are TGTGCCAGCAGCCACACCACAGGGTCGGCTAATGAAAAACTGTTTTTT. It codes for CASSHTTGSANEKLFF.

This chain uses TRBV5-1 with TRBJ1-1; D is perhaps TRBD1 (6 bases). CDR3 size: 15 residues. Between the trimmed V and J ends, which lost 1 base and 3 bases, there was a span of 13 bases. Germline assignment: CDR1 SGHRS and CDR2 YFSETQ. The CDR3 bases are TGCGCCAGCAGCTTGTTGACAGGTGGTTACACTGAAGCTTTCTTT. It codes for CASSLLTGGYTEAFF.

The table lists this clone with a count of one. The rearrangement links TRBV6-5 to TRBJ1-1; 9 bases match TRBD1. The J segment lost 1 base and the V segment lost 0 bases, leaving 3 bases of the junction unmatched. Germline-derived CDR1 and CDR2 are MNHEY and SVGAGI. CDR3 length: 16 amino acids. CDR3 protein: CASSYSAGQGNTEAFF. The CDR3 nucleotides are TGTGCCAGCAGTTACTCGGCGGGACAGGGGAACACTGAAGCTTTCTTT.

V is TRBV10-3 and J is TRBJ2-7, with TRBD2 as a possible D gene (6 bases). Trimming shortened V by 3 bases and J by 7 bases, and 7 bases separated the two germline ends. Looked up from germline, CDR1 is ENHRY and CDR2 is SYGVKD. The length of the CDR3 is 11 residues. CDR3 residues: CAISDGGEQYF. In nucleotides, the CDR3 is TGTGCCATCAGTGATGGGGGGGAGCAGTACTTC.